The sequence of this T cell receptor (beta chain) was determined in a study of CD8 T cells in Susac syndrome. Study-wide findings and caveats: The authors acknowledged that the study's TCR sequencing and HLA analysis involved relatively few individuals.

Random hexamers were used to reverse transcribe about 0.5 to 1 ug of RNA. TCRdb fed the immunoSEQ multiplex PCR reads into MiXCR, producing one record per CDR3 protein. This table holds roughly 400,000 distinct CDR3 sequences, more than 80% found once. This CDR3 has 12 amino acids. CDR1 is LGHNA and CDR2 is YNFKEQ in the germline V gene. V was clipped by 0 bases and J by 6 bases, with 6 bases between them. Worth noting for this clonotype: Its antigen is not identified.

TEMRA cells were FACS-enriched, unlike CD8+ and CD4+ T cells, which were negatively isolated. Sequenced input: CD8+ T cells from PBMCs. This TCR came from a human donor with multiple sclerosis. The V gene is TRBV4-2, the J gene TRBJ2-7; D unclear. The CDR3 sequence: CASSQDPGEQYF. The CDR3 DNA sequence: TGTGCCAGCAGCCAAGACCCCGGCGAGCAGTACTTC.